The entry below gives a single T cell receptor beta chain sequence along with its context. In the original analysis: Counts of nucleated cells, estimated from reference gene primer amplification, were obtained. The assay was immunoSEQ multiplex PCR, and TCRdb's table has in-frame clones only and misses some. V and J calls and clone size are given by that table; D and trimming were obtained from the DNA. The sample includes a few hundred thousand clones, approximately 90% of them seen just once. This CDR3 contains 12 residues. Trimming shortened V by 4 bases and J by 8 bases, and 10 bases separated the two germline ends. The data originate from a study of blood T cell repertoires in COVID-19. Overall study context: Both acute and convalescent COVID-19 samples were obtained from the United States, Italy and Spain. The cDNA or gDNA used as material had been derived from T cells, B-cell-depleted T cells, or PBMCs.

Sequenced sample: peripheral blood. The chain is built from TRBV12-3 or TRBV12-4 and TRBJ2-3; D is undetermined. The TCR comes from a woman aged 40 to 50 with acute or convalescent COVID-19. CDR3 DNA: TGTGCCAGCAGTTCAGGTTTACGTACGCAGTATTTT. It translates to CASSSGLRTQYF.